These 26 T cell receptor beta chains were sequenced from one sample in a study of siplizumab effects on memory and regulatory T cells. The repertoire was sequenced with immunoSEQ multiplex PCR; TCRdb's copy has only in-frame clones and lacks some. The sample holds around 100,000 clones, over 85% seen once. Sequencing was done on a sample of non-Treg CD4+ T cells sorted from blood. The receptors derive from a human donor in good health.

This sequence joins TRBV11-2 and TRBJ2-2; a weak D match, TRBD1 (6 bases). CDR1 SGHAT and CDR2 FQNNGV come from the germline V gene. This CDR3 has 15 residues. Trimming cost V 5 bases and J 6 bases, with 16 bases left between them. The CDR3: CASSPPAPGAGELFF. DNA of the CDR3: TGTGCCAGCAGCCCTCCCGCCCCAGGGGCCGGGGAGCTGTTTTTT.

The chain has TRBV4-3 and TRBJ2-4, with 11 bases matching TRBD2. Germline loops: CDR1 LGHNA, CDR2 YSLEER. Trimming took 1 base from V and 0 from J; bases not matched to a gene: 2. The CDR3 runs 17 residues. This chain's CDR3 is CASSQAGLAGAKNIQYF. DNA of the CDR3: TGCGCCAGCAGCCAAGCCGGACTAGCGGGAGCCAAAAACATTCAGTACTTC.

This clone was seen once. In nucleotides, the CDR3 is TGTGCCAGCAGCGCGCGGGCAGCCCGCGAAGGAAACACCATATATTTT. Protein sequence: CASSARAAREGNTIYF. The chain links TRBV9 to TRBJ1-3; no firm D call. From germline, CDR1 is SGDLS and CDR2 YYNGEE. The germline V and J ends were trimmed by 3 bases and 4 bases, with 17 bases remaining between them. The CDR3 loop spans 16 amino acids.

The chain uses TRBV5-1 and TRBJ1-3; 7 nucleotides match TRBD1. CDR3 length: 14 amino acids. Trimming removed 4 bases from V and 0 bases from J; junction bases left unmatched: 1. In germline, CDR1 is SGHRS, CDR2 YFSETQ. CDR3 residues: CASSPGGSGNTIYF. Written as DNA, the CDR3 is TGCGCCAGCAGCCCAGGGGGCTCTGGAAACACCATATATTTT.

The chain uses TRBV5-6 and TRBJ2-7, with a weak D call TRBD1 (6 bases). Trimming removed 5 bases at V and 3 bases at J, with 12 bases between. There are 13 residues in the CDR3. Germline-derived CDR1 and CDR2 are SGHDT and YYEEEE. The DNA of the CDR3 is TGTGCCAGCAGTTGGCTAGGGGGCTACGAGCAGTACTTC. Translation gives CASSWLGGYEQYF.

This chain connects TRBV10-2 to TRBJ1-4; TRBD1 matches 8 bases. Germline CDR1 WSHSY, CDR2 SAAADI. The CDR3 is made up of 15 amino acids. V dropped 2 bases and J dropped 5; count of bases not matched to a gene: 4. In nucleotides, the CDR3 is TGCGCCAGCAGTGAGGCGACAGGGGAGAATGAAAAACTGTTTTTT. It is translated as CASSEATGENEKLFF.

This chain connects TRBV11-3 to TRBJ1-2, with D perhaps matching TRBD1 (5 bases). This CDR3 comprises 12 residues. V gave up 2 bases and J gave up 7 bases, with 8 bases separating them. Germline CDR1 reads SGHNT; CDR2 reads YENEEA. CDR3 bases: TGTGCCAGCAGCTTACAGGGATTTGGCTACACCTTC. Encoded protein: CASSLQGFGYTF.

This chain links TRBV2 with TRBJ2-5; D gene unclear. Trimming pared 5 bases from V and 1 base from J, leaving 2 bases between. The CDR3 loop spans 11 amino acids. Germline lookup yields CDR1 SNHLY and CDR2 FYNNEI. This chain's CDR3 is CASSSQETQYF. The CDR3, as DNA: TGTGCCAGCAGTTCCCAAGAGACCCAGTACTTC.

V is TRBV19 and J is TRBJ1-1; 9 nucleotides match TRBD1. The CDR3 is made up of 12 amino acids. The germline gives CDR1 LNHDA, CDR2 SQIVND (reference sequence). V was clipped by 3 bases and J by 9 bases; unmatched bases: 2. The CDR3 sequence is CASSIGQGQAFF. The CDR3 DNA reads as TGTGCCAGTAGTATCGGACAGGGGCAAGCTTTCTTT.

The chain has TRBV19 and TRBJ1-5; 10 positions agree with TRBD1. V shed 5 bases, J shed 5 bases, and the junction held 6 bases outside the gene matches. Germline-derived CDR1 and CDR2 are LNHDA and SQIVND (reference sequence). This CDR3 comprises 15 residues. The chain's CDR3 is CASSFAGQGDQPQHF. CDR3 bases: TGTGCCAGTAGTTTCGCCGGACAGGGGGATCAGCCCCAGCATTTT.

V is TRBV18 and J is TRBJ1-4; D is ambiguous. There are 15 residues in the CDR3. Trimming took 2 bases from V and 6 from J, leaving 13 bases between them. Per germline, CDR1 KGHSH and CDR2 LQKENI. CDR3 protein: CASSPRAEQDEKLFF. The CDR3 nucleotides are TGTGCCAGCTCACCAAGGGCAGAGCAGGATGAAAAACTGTTTTTT.

The chain couples TRBV27 to TRBJ1-5; 9 bases are a match to TRBD1. Unmatched junction bases numbered 5, after V lost 7 bases and J lost 1 base. CDR1 is MNHEY, CDR2 SMNVEV, per germline (reference sequence). The CDR3 loop spans 15 amino acids. The CDR3 region is CASKRDRVSNQPQHF. The CDR3 DNA reads as TGTGCCAGCAAGCGGGACAGGGTAAGCAATCAGCCCCAGCATTTT.

The chain uses TRBV5-1 and TRBJ1-2; D may be TRBD1 (6 bases). With 9 bases removed from V and 0 bases from J, the gap between germline ends came to 21 bases. Germline V gives CDR1 SGHRS, CDR2 YFSETQ. The CDR3 has 16 residues. CDR3 loop: CATHPGHLNPNYGYTF. The CDR3 region has the DNA TGCGCCACCCATCCGGGACACTTGAACCCTAACTATGGCTACACCTTC.

The V call is TRBV18, the J call TRBJ1-5; perhaps TRBD1 as D (6 bases). This CDR3 contains 13 residues. Germline lookup yields CDR1 KGHSH and CDR2 LQKENI. Trimming removed 4 bases from V and 4 bases from J, with 8 bases in between. CDR3: CASSRDRNQPQHF. In DNA form, the CDR3 reads TGTGCCAGCTCACGAGACAGGAATCAGCCCCAGCATTTT.

The gene calls are TRBV4-3 and TRBJ2-3; 7 bases fit TRBD2. Germline CDR1 and CDR2: LGHNA and YSLEER. The junction had 10 bases not matched to a gene; V was cut back by 0 bases and J by 4 bases. The CDR3 loop spans 17 amino acids. The CDR3 region has the DNA TGCGCCAGCAGCCAAGATATGGCGGGAGTTCGGGCAGATACGCAGTATTTT. Its translation: CASSQDMAGVRADTQYF.

This clone was picked up one time. This sequence joins TRBV5-6 and TRBJ2-5; the D gene could be TRBD1 or TRBD2 (6 bases each). The ends were cut back, 2 bases at V and 0 bases at J, with 14 bases in the middle. The CDR3 extends over 16 amino acids. Germline assignment: CDR1 SGHDT and CDR2 YYEEEE. The CDR3 region is CASSFRGQPHQETQYF. CDR3 nucleotide sequence: TGTGCCAGCAGCTTTCGGGGGCAGCCCCACCAAGAGACCCAGTACTTC.

V and J are TRBV5-1 and TRBJ1-1; 7 bases are a match to TRBD1. Germline trimming cut 4 bases from V and 4 bases from J; bases unmatched to any gene: 4. Germline loops: CDR1 SGHRS, CDR2 YFSETQ. The CDR3 extends over 13 amino acids. The DNA for the CDR3 is TGCGCCAGCAGCCAGGGGGGGAGCACTGAAGCTTTCTTT. Amino acid sequence: CASSQGGSTEAFF.

The chain carries TRBV29-1 and TRBJ2-1, with TRBD1 identical over 9 bases. The V gene's germline CDR1 is SQVTM and CDR2 ANQGSEA. This CDR3 region has 11 residues. The V segment lost 7 bases and the J segment 6 bases; nucleotides outside the gene matches: 1. CDR3 coding DNA: TGCAGCGGGGACAGGGCCAATGAGCAGTTCTTC. This encodes CSGDRANEQFF.

The V gene is TRBV2, the J gene TRBJ2-7, with D perhaps matching TRBD2 (5 bases). Trimming pared 6 bases from V and 3 bases from J, leaving 12 bases between. Germline V gene data show CDR1 as SNHLY and CDR2 as FYNNEI. CDR3 length equals 13 residues. The CDR3 nucleotides read TGTGCCAGCAGCAAACTAGTCATCTACGAGCAGTACTTC. The encoded protein is CASSKLVIYEQYF.

This rearrangement joins TRBV6-5 to TRBJ2-5, with 7 nucleotides matching TRBD2. J lost 3 bases, V lost 2 bases, and 6 bases had no gene match. Germline CDR1 reads MNHEY; CDR2 reads SVGAGI. This CDR3 has 15 amino acids. CDR3 DNA: TGTGCCAGCAGTTACGGGCTAGCGGTGAAAGAGACCCAGTACTTC. Protein product: CASSYGLAVKETQYF.

The gene calls are TRBV9 and TRBJ1-1; the match to TRBD1 covers 8 bases. CDR3 length equals 14 residues. CDR1 and CDR2 from the germline V gene are SGDLS and YYNGEE. Trimming at V came to 4 bases and at J to 1 base, leaving 3 bases not matched to a gene. In nucleotides, the CDR3 is TGTGCCAGCAGCATCGGACAGGGGAACACTGAAGCTTTCTTT. Its protein is CASSIGQGNTEAFF.

V is TRBV5-4 and J is TRBJ1-2, with TRBD1 identical over 7 bases. Trimming took 3 bases from V and 5 from J; bases not matched to a gene: 4. Germline CDR1 reads SGHNT; CDR2 reads YYREEE (reference sequence). The CDR3 is 13 residues long. CDR3 sequence (DNA): TGTGCCAGCAGCTGGACAGGTGGATATGGCTACACCTTC. Its translation is CASSWTGGYGYTF.

The rearrangement uses TRBV30 and TRBJ1-2; maybe TRBD1 (5 bases). Germline CDR1 reads GTSNPN; CDR2 reads SVGIG (reference sequence). The CDR3 has 13 residues. Deletions cut 5 bases from V and 4 bases from J, with 14 bases between. The DNA of the CDR3 is TGTGCCTGGGACACAGGAACCCCCTATGGCTACACCTTC. This encodes CAWDTGTPYGYTF. The full variable domain, in which reference TRBV30 and TRBJ1-2 provide the parts outside the CDR3, is SQTIHQWPATLVQPVGSPLSLECTVEGTSNPNLYWYRQAAGRGLQLLFYSVGIGQISSEVPQNLSASRPQDRQFILSSKKLLLSDSGFYLCAWDTGTPYGYTFGSGTRLTVV.

The rearrangement joins TRBV4-2 to TRBJ1-6; 8 nucleotides align to TRBD1. Germline V gene data show CDR1 as LGHNA and CDR2 as YNFKEQ. The CDR3 extends over 16 amino acids. V was clipped by 2 bases and J by 9 bases; unmatched bases: 9. CDR3: CASSQPRTGRISPLHF. The CDR3 nucleotides read TGTGCCAGCAGCCAACCGCGGACAGGGAGAATTTCACCCCTCCACTTT.

The rearrangement joins TRBV5-1 to TRBJ2-5, with D possibly matching TRBD2 (5 bases). Germline CDR1 SGHRS, CDR2 YFSETQ. The CDR3 covers 15 residues. The V end was cut by 0 bases, the J end by 0 bases, with 9 bases between. CDR3 sequence: CASSLGGSYQETQYF. In DNA form, the CDR3 reads TGCGCCAGCAGCTTGGGAGGGAGCTACCAAGAGACCCAGTACTTC. Based on the CDR3 plus reference TRBV5-1 and TRBJ2-5, the full variable domain is KAGVTQTPRYLIKTRGQQVTLSCSPISGHRSVSWYQQTPGQGLQFLFEYFSETQRNKGNFPGRFSGRQFSNSRSEMNVSTLELGDSALYLCASSLGGSYQETQYFGPGTRLLVL.

V gene TRBV9 combines with J gene TRBJ2-1; 7 positions match TRBD1. Germline trimming cut 4 bases from V and 1 base from J; bases unmatched to any gene: 5. This CDR3 has 15 residues. CDR1 and CDR2 from the germline V gene are SGDLS and YYNGEE. Written as DNA, the CDR3 is TGTGCCAGCAGCCCGAGACAGGGTTCCTACAATGAGCAGTTCTTC. This translates into CASSPRQGSYNEQFF.